Each of the 31 T cell receptor beta chains below was sequenced from the same sample in a study of cytomegalovirus exposure and HLA in healthy donors. In the PCR, 60 Vbeta and 13 Jbeta primers were used. Clones were read by immunoSEQ multiplex PCR, and TCRdb kept only the in-frame ones, dropping some. The sample lists some 98,000 clones, around 80% occurring once. Sequencing was performed on PBMCs. All receptors derive from a man aged 40-49 years in good health and CMV-seronegative.

The chain employs TRBV6-1 and TRBJ2-7; 7 nucleotides line up with TRBD1. Losses at the gene ends were 6 bases for V and 3 bases for J; bases not matched to a gene: 5. CDR3 length: 13 residues. The germline gives CDR1 MNHNS, CDR2 SASEGT. CDR3 DNA sequence: TGTGCCAGCAGCACAGGGGCTAACTACGAGCAGTACTTC. Translated, it gives CASSTGANYEQYF.

The rearrangement uses TRBV12-5 and TRBJ2-5; 13 bases fit TRBD2. CDR1 is LGHNT and CDR2 is FRNRAP in the germline V gene. CDR3 length: 15 amino acids. With V trimmed by 1 base and J by 5 bases, 1 base remained unmatched. CDR3 in amino acids: CASGLGTSGGETQYF. Written as DNA, the CDR3 is TGTGCTAGTGGTTTGGGGACTAGCGGGGGCGAGACCCAGTACTTC.

The V call is TRBV7-9, the J call TRBJ2-1; D not resolved. This CDR3 is 14 amino acids long. The germline CDR1 and CDR2 sequences are SEHNR and FQNEAQ (reference sequence). The CDR3 here is CALHRSNAYNEQFF. CDR3 sequence (DNA): TGTGCTTTGCACCGGAGCAATGCCTACAATGAGCAGTTCTTC.

The CDR3 DNA sequence: TGCAGCGTACAGGCAGGGGTTAACTATGGCTACACCTTC. This codes for CSVQAGVNYGYTF. The V gene is TRBV29-1, the J gene TRBJ1-2; TRBD1 might be the D (6 bases). Trimming left V 6 bases short and J 1 base short, with 12 bases between. The CDR3 totals 13 residues. Germline V gene sequence: CDR1 SQVTM, CDR2 ANQGSEA.

The chain links TRBV14 to TRBJ1-4, with D perhaps TRBD1 (6 bases). The ends were cut back, 4 bases at V and 6 bases at J, with 21 bases in the middle. Germline lookup yields CDR1 SGHDN and CDR2 FVKESK. The CDR3 consists of 17 residues. The CDR3 loop reads CASSPTAGQTTYEKLFF. For the CDR3, the DNA is TGTGCCAGCAGCCCTACCGCTGGACAGACAACGTATGAAAAACTGTTTTTT.

This chain uses TRBV6-5 with TRBJ2-2, with D tentatively TRBD1 (5 bases). Trimming removed 7 bases from V and 7 bases from J, with 13 bases in between. Germline loops: CDR1 MNHEY, CDR2 SVGAGI. This CDR3 comprises 13 residues. CDR3 residues: CASTHQGYGELFF. The CDR3 nucleotides are TGTGCCAGCACCCACCAGGGATACGGGGAGCTGTTTTTT.

The chain recombines TRBV15 with TRBJ2-1; 9 positions agree with TRBD1. V shed 1 base and J 4 bases; nucleotides not matched to a gene: 8. The CDR3 runs to 17 residues. Germline assignment: CDR1 LNHNV and CDR2 YYDKDF (reference sequence). The CDR3 DNA follows: TGTGCCACCAGCAGAGGAATCGAGACAGGGGGATACAATGAGCAGTTCTTC. Translating gives CATSRGIETGGYNEQFF.

The chain is built from TRBV5-1 and TRBJ2-3; 8 positions agree with TRBD2. From germline, CDR1 is SGHRS and CDR2 YFSETQ. The CDR3 runs to 15 residues. Unmatched junction bases numbered 7, after V lost 4 bases and J lost 3 bases. Written as DNA, the CDR3 is TGCGCCAGCAGCGCATCCGGGGGGGCAACAGATACGCAGTATTTT. This gives the protein CASSASGGATDTQYF.

The chain employs TRBV28 and TRBJ1-4; TRBD1 is a possible D gene (5 bases). Per the germline V gene, CDR1 is MDHEN and CDR2 is SYDVKM. This CDR3 comprises 15 residues. Trimming shortened V by 2 bases and J by 3 bases, and 10 bases separated the two germline ends. This CDR3 reads CASSLPGQANEKLFF. Here the CDR3 DNA reads TGTGCCAGCAGTTTACCTGGACAAGCTAATGAAAAACTGTTTTTT.

The CDR3 DNA reads TGCAGCGTTGGCAGGGCAGAGACCCAGTACTTC. Protein: CSVGRAETQYF. The chain employs TRBV29-1 and TRBJ2-5, with a weak D call TRBD1 (5 bases). This CDR3 has 11 amino acids. V was cut by 4 bases and J by 4 bases, with 7 bases left in between. The V gene's germline CDR1 is SQVTM and CDR2 ANQGSEA.

The chain links TRBV5-6 to TRBJ2-7; D uncertain. Germline lookup yields CDR1 SGHDT and CDR2 YYEEEE. The V gene lost 1 base and the J gene lost 5 bases, with 7 bases spanning the gap. The CDR3 runs to 12 residues. CDR3 DNA: TGTGCCAGCAGCTTGCAGTTGAACGAGCAGTACTTC. Amino acid sequence: CASSLQLNEQYF.

The rearrangement uses TRBV5-1 and TRBJ2-3; the match to TRBD2 covers 9 bases. V lost 4 bases, J lost 5 bases, and 11 bases stayed unmatched. The CDR3 runs to 16 residues. CDR1 SGHRS and CDR2 YFSETQ come from the germline V gene. CDR3 protein: CASSTSLGRGGDTQYF. The CDR3 coding sequence is TGCGCCAGCAGCACCTCTCTGGGGCGGGGGGGAGATACGCAGTATTTT.

V is TRBV6-5 and J is TRBJ1-1; D unresolved. Germline lookup yields CDR1 MNHEY and CDR2 SVGAGI. V gave up 6 bases and J gave up 6 bases, with 14 bases separating them. There are 13 residues in the CDR3. CDR3 bases: TGTGCCAGCAGGCTAGGGAGTCTGGCTGAAGCTTTCTTT. Protein: CASRLGSLAEAFF.

This chain links TRBV30 with TRBJ2-1; 10 nucleotides agree with TRBD1. This CDR3 is 16 amino acids long. Germline V gene sequence: CDR1 GTSNPN, CDR2 SVGIG (reference sequence). J lost 4 bases, V lost 2 bases, and 8 bases had no gene match. CDR3 in amino acids: CAWSFRTGGDYNEQFF. In nucleotides, the CDR3 is TGTGCCTGGAGTTTTCGGACAGGGGGTGATTACAATGAGCAGTTCTTC.

The genes are TRBV4-3 and TRBJ1-6, with 9 bases aligning to TRBD1. This CDR3 spans 15 amino acids. With V trimmed by 1 base and J by 10 bases, 5 bases remained unmatched. Germline V lookup: CDR1 LGHNA, CDR2 YSLEER. CDR3 amino acids: CASSQGDRVHSPLHF. DNA for the CDR3: TGCGCCAGCAGCCAAGGGGACAGGGTGCACTCACCCCTCCACTTT.

V gene TRBV5-6 combines with J gene TRBJ2-7; TRBD1 might be the D (6 bases). The CDR3 runs to 14 residues. Trimming took off 2 bases at V and 2 bases at J, with 11 bases between the two ends. The germline CDR1 and CDR2 sequences are SGHDT and YYEEEE. The DNA of the CDR3 is TGTGCCAGCAGCTTCCCCCAGGGGACCTACGAGCAGTACTTC. This encodes CASSFPQGTYEQYF.

V and J are TRBV14 and TRBJ2-7; 8 nucleotides agree with TRBD1. V lost 8 bases to trimming and J lost 6 bases; unmatched junction nucleotides: 6. The germline CDR1 and CDR2 sequences are SGHDN and FVKESK. This CDR3 spans 12 amino acids. CDR3 in DNA: TGTGCCAGCGGATGGACAGGGCGCGAGCAGTACTTC. Protein: CASGWTGREQYF. Using reference TRBV14 and TRBJ2-7 for the parts outside the CDR3, the full variable domain is EAGVTQFPSHSVIEKGQTVTLRCDPISGHDNLYWYRRVMGKEIKFLLHFVKESKQDESGMPNNRFLAERTGGTYSTLKVQPAELEDSGVYFCASGWTGREQYFGPGTRLTVT.

V gene TRBV9 combines with J gene TRBJ2-7, with 9 positions matching TRBD1. The germline V gene encodes CDR1 SGDLS and CDR2 YYNGEE. CDR3 size: 15 residues. The J segment lost 1 base and the V segment lost 2 bases, leaving 4 bases of the junction unmatched. CDR3: CASSVGQGQSYEQYF. CDR3 nucleotides: TGTGCCAGCAGCGTCGGACAGGGGCAGTCCTACGAGCAGTACTTC.

In this sample, this clone turned up a few times. V is TRBV7-9 and J is TRBJ1-1; D might be TRBD1 (5 bases). The germline V gene has CDR1 SEHNR and CDR2 FQNEAQ (reference sequence). Trimming cost V 5 bases and J 4 bases, with 11 bases left between them. The CDR3 covers 13 residues. Here the CDR3 DNA reads TGTGCCAGCAGCCCCAGGGTGGGCACTGAAGCTTTCTTT. Its protein product is CASSPRVGTEAFF.

This clone was counted once. This chain uses TRBV7-5 with TRBJ2-7; no DNA check was done on the table's D call, TRBD1. TRBV7-5 is deemed a pseudogene. There are 13 residues in the CDR3. CDR3 sequence (DNA): TGTGTCAGAAGCTTAGCTCAGTACTACGAGCAGTACTTC. Protein sequence: CVRSLAQYYEQYF.

The gene calls are TRBV7-8 and TRBJ2-1; 10 bases are a match to TRBD2. CDR1 is SGHVS and CDR2 is FQNEAQ in the germline V gene. The CDR3 consists of 16 residues. V lost 5 bases, J lost 0 bases, and 4 bases stayed unmatched. CDR3 sequence reads: CASSQSGGDSYNEQFF. As DNA, the CDR3 is TGTGCCAGCAGCCAAAGCGGGGGGGACTCCTACAATGAGCAGTTCTTC. The full variable domain, with the rest looked up from reference TRBV7-8 and TRBJ2-1, is GAGVSQSPRYKVAKRGQDVALRCDPISGHVSLFWYQQALGQGPEFLTYFQNEAQLDKSGLPSDRFFAERPEGSVSTLKIQRTQQEDSAVYLCASSQSGGDSYNEQFFGPGTRLTVL.

The V and J genes are TRBV18 and TRBJ2-3; 7 bases fit TRBD1. V gave up 4 bases and J gave up 4 bases; unmatched junction bases: 11. The CDR3 extends over 16 amino acids. From germline, CDR1 is KGHSH and CDR2 LQKENI. The CDR3 loop reads CASSQGRDRFSDTQYF. The CDR3 DNA sequence: TGTGCCAGCTCACAGGGCCGGGACAGATTTTCAGATACGCAGTATTTT.

The chain recombines TRBV7-6 with TRBJ2-3; D remains ambiguous. Trimming removed 2 bases at V and 3 bases at J, with 12 bases between. Germline V lookup: CDR1 SGHVS, CDR2 FNYEAQ. The CDR3 has 15 amino acids. Written as DNA, the CDR3 is TGTGCCAGCAGCTTATCTGCCTTACAGACAGATACGCAGTATTTT. Its translation: CASSLSALQTDTQYF.

The chain uses TRBV4-2 and TRBJ1-4; no clear D. The CDR3 is 17 residues long. V shed 3 bases and J shed 5 bases, with 19 bases lying between them. Germline loops: CDR1 LGHNA, CDR2 YNFKEQ. In nucleotides, the CDR3 is TGTGCCAGCAGCCATGAAAGCCGGGAGAGCCTAAATGAAAAACTGTTTTTT. It is translated as CASSHESRESLNEKLFF.

CDR3 bases: TGTGCCAGCAGCTTACGTGCAGGAAGAGCTGACACTGAAGCTTTCTTT. It codes for CASSLRAGRADTEAFF. This chain links TRBV7-8 with TRBJ1-1, with unresolved D. This CDR3 has 16 amino acids. Between the trimmed V and J ends, which lost 2 bases and 3 bases, there was a span of 16 bases. The V gene's germline CDR1 is SGHVS and CDR2 FQNEAQ.

The rearrangement joins TRBV27 to TRBJ2-7; weak D call: TRBD2 (6 bases). Germline assignment: CDR1 MNHEY and CDR2 SMNVEV (reference sequence). V was pared by 4 bases and J by 3 bases, with 10 bases between. CDR3 length equals 13 residues. The CDR3 here is CASSYVGGYEQYF. DNA of the CDR3: TGTGCCAGCAGTTACGTGGGGGGCTACGAGCAGTACTTC.

A single count supports this clone. The chain couples TRBV7-2 to TRBJ2-5; no definite D call. The V end was cut by 0 bases, the J end by 3 bases, with 5 bases between. This CDR3 is 13 amino acids long. Germline V gene sequence: CDR1 SGHTA, CDR2 FQGNSA. The CDR3 here is CASSLAPEETQYF. As DNA, the CDR3 is TGTGCCAGCAGCTTAGCGCCAGAAGAGACCCAGTACTTC. Based on the CDR3 plus reference TRBV7-2 and TRBJ2-5, the full variable domain is GAGVSQSPSNKVTEKGKDVELRCDPISGHTALYWYRQSLGQGLEFLIYFQGNSAPDKSGLPSDRFSAERTGGSVSTLTIQRTQQEDSAVYLCASSLAPEETQYFGPGTRLLVL.

This chain connects TRBV5-6 to TRBJ1-1; D is unresolved. The CDR3 consists of 13 residues. V was clipped by 0 bases and J by 4 bases, with 7 bases between them. Germline V CDR1 and CDR2: SGHDT, YYEEEE. For the CDR3, the DNA is TGTGCCAGCAGCTTGGTGGAGAGCACTGAAGCTTTCTTT. Amino acid sequence: CASSLVESTEAFF.

J is TRBJ2-1 and V is TRBV5-4, with 11 bases aligning to TRBD2. Germline V gene sequence: CDR1 SGHNT, CDR2 YYREEE (reference sequence). The CDR3 totals 16 residues. After removal of 4 bases from V and 0 bases from J, the junction contained 3 bases not matched to a gene. In DNA, the CDR3 is TGTGCCAGCAGCCCCGGGACTAGCGGCTCCTACAATGAGCAGTTCTTC. It encodes CASSPGTSGSYNEQFF.

The chain uses TRBV7-2 and TRBJ2-1, with 9 nucleotides matching TRBD1. The CDR3 contains 16 residues. V gave up 1 base and J gave up 4 bases; unmatched junction bases: 5. Germline V lookup: CDR1 SGHTA, CDR2 FQGNSA. CDR3 in amino acids: CASSLDGTGPYNEQFF. CDR3 nucleotide sequence: TGTGCCAGCAGCTTAGACGGGACAGGGCCTTACAATGAGCAGTTCTTC.

The chain joins TRBV27 to TRBJ1-6; TRBD1 matches 9 bases. V lost 8 bases and J lost 6; bases outside the gene matches: 17. The CDR3 spans 18 residues. The germline CDR1 and CDR2 sequences are MNHEY and SMNVEV (reference sequence). CDR3 DNA: TGTGCCAGCGGGACCGGGACAGGGCCTATCCTAGCTAATTCACCCCTCCACTTT. Protein product: CASGTGTGPILANSPLHF.